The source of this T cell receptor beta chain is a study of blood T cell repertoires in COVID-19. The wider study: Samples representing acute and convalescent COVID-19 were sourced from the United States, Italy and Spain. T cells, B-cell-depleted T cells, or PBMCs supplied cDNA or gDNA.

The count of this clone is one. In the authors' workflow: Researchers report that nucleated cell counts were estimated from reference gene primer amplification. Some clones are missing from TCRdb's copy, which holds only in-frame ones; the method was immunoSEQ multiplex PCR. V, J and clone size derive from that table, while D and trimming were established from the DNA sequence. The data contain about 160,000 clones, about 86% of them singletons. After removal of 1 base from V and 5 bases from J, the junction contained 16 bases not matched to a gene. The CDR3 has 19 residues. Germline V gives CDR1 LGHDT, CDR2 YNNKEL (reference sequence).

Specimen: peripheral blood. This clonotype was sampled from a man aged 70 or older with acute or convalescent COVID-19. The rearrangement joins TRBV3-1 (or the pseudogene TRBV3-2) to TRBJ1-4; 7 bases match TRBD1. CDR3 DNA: TGTGCCAGCAGCCAAGCCGCCTGGGACAGTTCCTTTTGGAATGAAAAACTGTTTTTT. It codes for CASSQAAWDSSFWNEKLFF.